This TCR beta chain was captured by sequencing in a study of shared clonotypes between healthy human individuals. Turning to this clone: Its target is not known.

Study-level results: As a rule, naive subsets had a larger estimated richness than memory subsets. The authors sampled blood alone, and tissue repertoires likely differ. A handful of donors showed sharing of roughly 5% of naive CD4 clonotypes.

The input for sorted-subset replicate PCRs was approximately 190 ng DNA, some 28,000 T cell genomes. Profiling relied on immunoSEQ multiplex PCR, and the TCRdb table lists in-frame clones only, not all of them. Among roughly 1,500,000 clones, 98% to 99% were seen once, and the ten largest hold 0.36%. Germline V gene lookup returns CDR1 SEHNR and CDR2 FQNEAQ (reference sequence). The CDR3 contains 19 residues. Trimming took 3 bases from V and 2 from J; bases not matched to a gene: 14. The chain has TRBV7-9 and TRBJ1-3; the match to TRBD1 covers 9 bases. The sample consisted of naive CD4+ T cells sorted from blood. Subset indicated: CD45RA+ positively selected. The clonotype originates from a man in his thirties or forties in good health. The CDR3 protein is CASSLSNLGGTGTGNTIYF. Here the CDR3 DNA reads TGTGCCAGCAGCTTGTCCAACTTAGGCGGGACAGGGACTGGAAACACCATATATTTT.